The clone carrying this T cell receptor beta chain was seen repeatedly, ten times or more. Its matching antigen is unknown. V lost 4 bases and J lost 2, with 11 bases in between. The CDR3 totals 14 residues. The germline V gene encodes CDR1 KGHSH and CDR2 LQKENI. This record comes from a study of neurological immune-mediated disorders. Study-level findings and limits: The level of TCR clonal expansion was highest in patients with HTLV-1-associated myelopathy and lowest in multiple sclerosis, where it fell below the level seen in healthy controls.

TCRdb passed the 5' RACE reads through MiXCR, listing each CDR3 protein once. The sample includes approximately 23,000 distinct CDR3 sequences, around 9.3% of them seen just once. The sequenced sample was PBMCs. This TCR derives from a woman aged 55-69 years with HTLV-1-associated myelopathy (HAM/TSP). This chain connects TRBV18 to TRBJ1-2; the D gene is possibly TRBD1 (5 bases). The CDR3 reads CASSLSGENYGYTF. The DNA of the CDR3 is TGTGCCAGCTCACTATCGGGGGAAAACTATGGCTACACCTTC.